These 2 T cell receptor beta chains share one sample of origin, sequenced in a study of T cell responses to AZD1222 COVID-19 vaccine. Profiled with immunoSEQ multiplex PCR; TCRdb holds only in-frame clones, not every one. The sample lists about 130,000 clones, approximately 88% occurring once. This specimen consisted of peripheral blood, obtained 28 days after the second AZD1222 dose. Every receptor here comes from an adult who received the AZD1222 COVID-19 vaccine.

The chain recombines TRBV5-1 with TRBJ2-5, with D tentatively TRBD2 (5 bases). V shed 2 bases and J shed 0 bases, with 11 bases lying between them. CDR1 and CDR2 (germline): SGHRS, YFSETQ. CDR3 length: 15 residues. CDR3 sequence: CASSFSGEYQETQYF. The CDR3 DNA follows: TGCGCCAGCAGCTTCAGCGGCGAATACCAAGAGACCCAGTACTTC.

This chain uses TRBV14 with TRBJ1-2; 7 bases align to TRBD1. The germline V gene encodes CDR1 SGHDN and CDR2 FVKESK. This CDR3 region has 19 residues. The V segment lost 10 bases and the J segment 5 bases; nucleotides outside the gene matches: 28. The CDR3 DNA sequence: TGTGCCATTTCGACGGGGCCCTCTATTAGACAGGGACCTCAATATGGCTACACCTTC. It translates to CAISTGPSIRQGPQYGYTF.